This TCR beta chain was observed in a study of CD8+ T cells in alopecia areata (dated by TCRdb to 2016 to 2019). Background on the whole study: The treated patients took part in an open-label pilot trial in which moderate-to-severe alopecia areata was treated with oral tofacitinib at 5 to 10 mg twice daily. Patients received tofacitinib for 6 to 18 months and were then followed off drug for 6 months to check for delayed response and recurrence. Disease severity in treated patients was measured with the SALT score, which quantifies the percentage of affected scalp surface area. To study T cell clonal expansion in alopecia areata, the researchers applied high-throughput TCRbeta sequencing to both the C3H/HeJ mouse model and human patients. On the human side, TCRbeta sequencing was run on scalp tissue and on sorted CD4+ and CD8+ peripheral blood T cells from healthy controls and from alopecia areata patients with either patchy or totalis/universalis disease. Patients on tofacitinib were biopsied at baseline and after 4 and 24 weeks of treatment, and several of the patients also had a later scalp biopsy. Scalp clonality was compared among normal scalp (n=4), patchy alopecia areata scalp (n=8), and alopecia totalis/universalis scalp (n=8). RNA was obtained with the PAXgene miRNA kit for fixed scalp, the miRNeasy kit for PBMCs, and the RNeasy kit for mouse skin. immunoSEQ multiplex PCR using 35 Vbeta forward primers and 13 Jbeta reverse primers was used to amplify TCRbeta CDR3 regions. Results and caveats for the whole study, not just this receptor: TCR sequences shared between patients were less clear than in mice, possibly partly because of HLA diversity in the patient population. Compared with normal scalp, lesional scalp, particularly in alopecia totalis/universalis, had higher clonality and more expanded CD8+ clones, which suggests antigenic drive. Scalp TCR repertoire analysis is complicated because resident alphabeta T cells in normal human skin are also sequenced, whereas mouse skin is dominated by gammadelta T cells. Many expanded lesional clones persisted in scalp and blood during tofacitinib treatment, which may partly explain relapse after stopping treatment. The treated cohort was small, with a single nonresponder, so links between baseline CD8+ expansion and response need larger studies. With tofacitinib, both scalp clonality and the number of expanded CD8+ clones among the top 100 scalp clones went down significantly.

This clone was seen just once. What this receptor recognizes is not known. Per-base quality was not reported, and no clone a single base away is much larger than it. Libraries were built with the immunoSEQ multiplex PCR assay. RNA was extracted from all samples and reverse transcribed into cDNA, which served as template for TCR sequencing. SuperScript III was used for first-strand cDNA synthesis, primed with a 2:1 mix of oligo-dT and random hexamers. A synthetic immune receptor repertoire was used to measure amplification bias, and any remaining bias was corrected computationally. In the source study's methods: Raw reads were preprocessed to remove errors, and CDR3 was defined by IMGT conventions from the conserved cysteine to phenylalanine. Clonality was calculated as 1 minus Shannon entropy normalized by log2 of the number of productive unique TCRs. Whether each scalp clone was CD4 or CD8 was inferred by checking scalp TCRbeta sequences against the CD4 and CD8 repertoires from sorted blood. Held by TCRdb, this immuneACCESS table contains in-frame sequences only and omits some clones. Under half of the omission traces to an unresolved V gene where checked; the cause of the rest is unknown. D and trimming come from the DNA, and the V and J calls and clone size come from that table. The sample table contains approximately 150,000 clones; only one count was recorded for roughly 58% of them. About a sixth of the sample comes from the top ten.

Trimming costs V 0 bases and J 3 bases, and their ends lie 8 bases apart. Inclusive of the bounding cysteine and phenylalanine, the CDR3 is 15 residues long. Of all the DNA, just the CDR3 is kept, 45 bases in frame from base 1. The germline V gene yields MNHEY for CDR1 and SVGAGI for CDR2. The treatment or condition label on this specimen signifies: oral pan-JAK inhibitor, 5-10 mg twice daily. Lesional scalp punch biopsies and peripheral blood were collected from alopecia areata patients. PBMCs were isolated by density centrifugation and stained for CD3, CD4 and CD8, after which CD4+ and CD8+ T cells were sorted on a FACSAria.

Sequences were derived from CD4+ T cells sorted from blood, sampled at approximately week 60, from a patient treated with tofacitinib. The chain is assembled from TRBV6-5 and TRBJ2-2; the D gene is not confidently resolved. The TCR comes from a human donor with alopecia areata. The CDR3 loop reads CASSYSFPDTGELFF. The sequenced DNA: TGTGCCAGCAGTTACTCCTTCCCCGACACCGGGGAGCTGTTTTTT.